This entry lists 2 T cell receptor beta chains sequenced from one sample in a study of cytomegalovirus exposure and HLA in healthy donors (dated by TCRdb to 2016 to 2017). The library was produced with the immunoSEQ multiplex PCR assay. A mixture of 60 forward primers for TCR Vbeta segments and 13 reverse primers for TCR Jbeta segments was used in the multiplex PCR. In its TCRdb copy, this immuneACCESS table keeps in-frame sequences only and misses some clones. Where compared with another copy, unresolved V genes explain less than half of these, and the others have no known cause. Here the sample has 75,000 to 95,000 clones; around 66% occur a single time. Jointly, the top ten make up under 4% of the sample. Sequencing was carried out using PBMCs. The source is a man aged 25-40 years in good health and CMV-seronegative.

The V gene is TRBV18, the J gene TRBJ2-7, with D perhaps matching TRBD1 (5 bases). In germline, CDR1 is KGHSH, CDR2 LQKENI. Trimming removed 3 bases from V and 3 bases from J, with 9 bases in between. The CDR3 totals 13 residues. In nucleotides, the CDR3 is TGTGCCAGCTCACCGAACCAGGGCTACGAGCAGTACTTC. Amino acid sequence: CASSPNQGYEQYF.

This sequence joins TRBV21-1 and TRBJ2-5; the DNA was not used to check the table's D call, TRBD1. TRBV21-1 is a documented pseudogene. This CDR3 is 19 amino acids long. CDR3 sequence (DNA): TGTGCCAGCAGGAACACATCCTTCGCCGCCAGGGGGTACCAAGAGACCCAGTACTTC. This codes for CASRNTSFAARGYQETQYF.